This is a list of T cell receptor beta chains from one sample in a study of human thymus T cells. This table comes from immunoSEQ multiplex PCR, and its TCRdb copy is limited to in-frame clones, with some not included. This sample has under 70,000 clones, with around 94% found just once. Material for sequencing was blood. The receptors come from a boy under two years old with a congenital heart defect but otherwise immunologically healthy. The conserved cysteine and the conserved F or W are not part of the CDR3 here. Each record gives: CDR3 length, V gene, J gene, CDR3 protein.

CDR3 length: 11
V gene: TRBV7-3
J gene: TRBJ1-1
CDR3 protein: ASSLAPNTEAF

CDR3 length: 15
V gene: TRBV11-2
J gene: TRBJ2-1
CDR3 protein: ASSFRNSGSSYNEQF

CDR3 length: 13
V gene: TRBV11-2
J gene: TRBJ1-1
CDR3 protein: ASSLGFGVNTEAF

CDR3 length: 15
V gene: TRBV18
J gene: TRBJ2-1
CDR3 protein: ASSPVLRERGYNEQF

CDR3 length: 12
V gene: TRBV7-9
J gene: TRBJ1-1
CDR3 protein: ASSFKGLGTEAF

CDR3 length: 11
V gene: TRBV6-5
J gene: TRBJ1-1
CDR3 protein: ASIAGTNTEAF

CDR3 length: 9
V gene: TRBV5-1
J gene: TRBJ2-5
CDR3 protein: ASSLKETQY

CDR3 length: 14
V gene: TRBV7-2
J gene: TRBJ2-7
CDR3 protein: ASSPRLAGSSYEQY

CDR3 length: 13
V gene: TRBV10-3
J gene: TRBJ2-1
CDR3 protein: AISEVNSGGYEQF

CDR3 length: 12
V gene: TRBV7-9
J gene: TRBJ2-7
CDR3 protein: ASSSVGGSREQY

CDR3 length: 14
V gene: TRBV18
J gene: TRBJ1-1
CDR3 protein: ASSPSGGYGYTEAF

CDR3 length: 13
V gene: TRBV11-2
J gene: TRBJ2-7
CDR3 protein: ASSLDRQGSYEQY

CDR3 length: 13
V gene: TRBV30
J gene: TRBJ2-5
CDR3 protein: AWSVLSATQETQY

CDR3 length: 14
V gene: TRBV5-1
J gene: TRBJ1-1
CDR3 protein: ASSFRGEGMGTEAF

CDR3 length: 11
V gene: TRBV7-8
J gene: TRBJ1-1
CDR3 protein: ASSLRGDTEAF

CDR3 length: 12
V gene: TRBV5-1
J gene: TRBJ2-7
CDR3 protein: ASSFGQFSYEQY

CDR3 length: 11
V gene: TRBV5-1
J gene: TRBJ1-2
CDR3 protein: ASAHPTGNGYT

CDR3 length: 13
V gene: TRBV28
J gene: TRBJ2-2
CDR3 protein: ASTLGDRGAGELF

CDR3 length: 14
V gene: TRBV4-1
J gene: TRBJ2-2
CDR3 protein: ASSQGTSGFTGELF

CDR3 length: 13
V gene: TRBV25-1
J gene: TRBJ1-2
CDR3 protein: ASSEYGRAGYGYT

CDR3 length: 12
V gene: TRBV6-7
J gene: TRBJ2-3
CDR3 protein: ASRERKGTDTQY

CDR3 length: 12
V gene: TRBV4-2
J gene: TRBJ2-7
CDR3 protein: ASSRLPGPYEQY

CDR3 length: 12
V gene: TRBV19
J gene: TRBJ1-5
CDR3 protein: ASSQPGVGGAQH

CDR3 length: 16
V gene: TRBV5-1
J gene: TRBJ2-3
CDR3 protein: ASSLTGSGTASTDTQY

CDR3 length: 16
V gene: TRBV4-2
J gene: TRBJ2-3
CDR3 protein: ASSQERTSGREGDTQY

CDR3 length: 10
V gene: TRBV2
J gene: TRBJ2-3
CDR3 protein: ASSERGNTQY

CDR3 length: 15
V gene: TRBV14
J gene: TRBJ2-5
CDR3 protein: ASSRDTGTAQGETQY

CDR3 length: 14
V gene: TRBV4-1
J gene: TRBJ1-5
CDR3 protein: ASSLGTGDSNQPQH

CDR3 length: 14
V gene: TRBV7-9
J gene: TRBJ2-5
CDR3 protein: ASSPSPTGRLETQY

CDR3 length: 14
V gene: TRBV5-1
J gene: TRBJ2-3
CDR3 protein: ASSSLAGPLTDTQY

CDR3 length: 9
V gene: TRBV18
J gene: TRBJ2-3
CDR3 protein: ASSPGDTQY

CDR3 length: 12
V gene: TRBV27
J gene: TRBJ1-5
CDR3 protein: ASSLMGAGQPQH

CDR3 length: 12
V gene: TRBV6-5
J gene: TRBJ2-2
CDR3 protein: ASSYGPGPGELF

CDR3 length: 12
V gene: TRBV6-1
J gene: TRBJ1-4
CDR3 protein: ASSLDRNGEKLF

CDR3 length: 14
V gene: TRBV11-2
J gene: TRBJ2-1
CDR3 protein: ASSLGLAGGPGEQF

CDR3 length: 13
V gene: TRBV28
J gene: TRBJ1-5
CDR3 protein: ASGPLDRAGQPQH

CDR3 length: 13
V gene: TRBV7-5
J gene: TRBJ2-3
CDR3 protein: ARSLVAGDTDTQY

CDR3 length: 13
V gene: TRBV27
J gene: TRBJ2-2
CDR3 protein: ATDPSGSGSGELF

CDR3 length: 10
V gene: TRBV29-1
J gene: TRBJ1-2
CDR3 protein: SAPQGAKGYT

CDR3 length: 13
V gene: TRBV6-1
J gene: TRBJ1-1
CDR3 protein: ASSELWGPRVEAF

CDR3 length: 13
V gene: TRBV5-4
J gene: TRBJ1-3
CDR3 protein: ASSLAGPSGNTIY

CDR3 length: 10
V gene: TRBV29-1
J gene: TRBJ2-2
CDR3 protein: SVVGGTGELF

CDR3 length: 13
V gene: TRBV28
J gene: TRBJ1-2
CDR3 protein: ASSPGQAFNYGYT

CDR3 length: 10
V gene: TRBV18
J gene: TRBJ2-7
CDR3 protein: ASSPSNYEQY

CDR3 length: 18
V gene: TRBV4-3
J gene: TRBJ2-5
CDR3 protein: ASSQKEPGTSGGAVGTQY

CDR3 length: 11
V gene: TRBV12-5
J gene: TRBJ1-1
CDR3 protein: ASGYPVTSEAF

CDR3 length: 13
V gene: TRBV4-2
J gene: TRBJ2-2
CDR3 protein: ASSQDTPKTGELF